Sequencing of this TCR beta chain was carried out in a study of CD8 T cells in ankylosing spondylitis. A few counts support this clonotype. Its antigen is not identified. Broader study findings: For ankylosing spondylitis blood, a TCR beta motif of seven to nine highly homologous variants appeared characteristic. Some motif variants had been reported before (in reactive arthritis synovial fluid and blood).

TCRdb re-called the 5' RACE reads with MiXCR, one entry per CDR3 protein. The table has about 390,000 distinct CDR3 sequences, 20% to 25% seen once; the top ten hold roughly a sixth. Specimen: blood, either unsorted or a sorted T cell fraction (not recorded which). This TCR came from a male donor with ankylosing spondylitis.

In nucleotides, the CDR3 is TGCGCCAGCAGCTTGGGCGCGGGAAACTACGAGCAGTACTTC. This encodes CASSLGAGNYEQYF. This chain joins TRBV5-1 and TRBJ2-7, with a tentative D call TRBD2 (6 bases). The V gene lost 0 bases and the J gene lost 3 bases, with 10 bases spanning the gap. The CDR3 is made up of 14 amino acids. Per germline, CDR1 SGHRS and CDR2 YFSETQ.